The clone carrying this T cell receptor beta chain occurred many times. The antigen remains undetermined. Using its own MiXCR run on the reads, TCRdb lists one record per CDR3 protein. The sample records 600,000 to 800,000 distinct CDR3 sequences, roughly 24% being singletons. The data originate from a study of T cell repertoires in cytomegalovirus infection. Study-level background: Evidence of both CMV infection and a matching HLA type came from public TCR beta signatures.

Study-level findings and limits: The ex vivo response was dominated by HLA-C-restricted CMV-specific TCR beta clonotypes. Public TCR beta family frequency separated CMV-and-HLA carriers, including in an independent cohort.

The specimen was CD8+ T cells from PBMCs. The clonotype comes from a human donor in good health (CMV status not recorded). Some clones in this sample may be carry-over from other donors' samples.

The CDR3 DNA reads as TGTGCCAGCTCACCACAACAGGAGTATTACAATGAGCAGTTCTTC. As protein: CASSPQQEYYNEQFF. V and J are TRBV18 and TRBJ2-1, with D possibly TRBD1 on 5 matching bases. CDR1 is KGHSH, CDR2 LQKENI, per germline. Trimming stripped 1 base from V and 4 bases from J, with 11 bases between. The CDR3 has 15 residues. Filled out from reference TRBV18 and TRBJ2-1, the complete variable domain reads NAGVMQNPRHLVRRRGQEARLRCSPMKGHSHVYWYRQLPEEGLKFMVYLQKENIIDESGMPKERFSAEFPKEGPSILRIQQVVRGDSAAYFCASSPQQEYYNEQFFGPGTRLTVL.